This TCR beta chain was observed in a study of T cells in lung cancer brain metastases. Libraries were prepared by immunoSEQ multiplex PCR; TCRdb keeps only in-frame clonotypes and omits some of them. The data hold a few thousand clones, with about 84% observed a single time. The TCR originated in a woman between 50 and 59 years old with non-small cell lung cancer that had spread to the brain. The specimen sequenced was tumor tissue from a brain metastasis.

In nucleotides, the CDR3 is TGTGCCAGCAGCGTAGCTACTGTGACTAGCGGCTACAATGAGCAGTTCTTC. Translated, it gives CASSVATVTSGYNEQFF. V gene TRBV9 combines with J gene TRBJ2-1; the match to TRBD2 covers 9 bases. The ends lost 0 bases at V and 3 bases at J; junction bases unmatched: 7. Germline-derived CDR1 and CDR2 are SGDLS and YYNGEE. The CDR3 extends over 17 amino acids.